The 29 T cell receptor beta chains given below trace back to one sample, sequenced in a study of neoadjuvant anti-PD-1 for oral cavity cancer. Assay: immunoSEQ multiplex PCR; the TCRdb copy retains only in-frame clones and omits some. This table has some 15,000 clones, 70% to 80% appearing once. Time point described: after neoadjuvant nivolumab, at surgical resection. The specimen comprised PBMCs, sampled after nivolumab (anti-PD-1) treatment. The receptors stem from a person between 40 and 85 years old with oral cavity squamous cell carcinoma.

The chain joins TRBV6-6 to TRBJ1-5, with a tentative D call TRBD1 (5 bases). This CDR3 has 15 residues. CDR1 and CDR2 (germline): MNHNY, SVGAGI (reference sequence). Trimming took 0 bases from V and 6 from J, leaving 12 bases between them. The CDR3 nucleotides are TGTGCCAGCAGTTACTCGAGGATGAGGGGTCAGCCCCAGCATTTT. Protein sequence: CASSYSRMRGQPQHF.

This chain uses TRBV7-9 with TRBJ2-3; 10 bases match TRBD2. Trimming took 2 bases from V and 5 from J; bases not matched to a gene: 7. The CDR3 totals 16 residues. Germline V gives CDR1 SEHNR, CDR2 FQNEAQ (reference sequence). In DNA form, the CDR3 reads TGTGCCAGCAGCTTAAAAGCGGGAGGGCTTGTAGATACGCAGTATTTT. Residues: CASSLKAGGLVDTQYF.

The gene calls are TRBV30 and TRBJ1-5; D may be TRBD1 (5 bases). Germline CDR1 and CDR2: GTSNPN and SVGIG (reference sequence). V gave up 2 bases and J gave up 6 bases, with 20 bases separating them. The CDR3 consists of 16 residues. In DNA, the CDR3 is TGTGCCTGGAGTAGTCAGAATCCCCCCGGGACTCAGCCCCAGCATTTT. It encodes CAWSSQNPPGTQPQHF.

The CDR3 here is CASSEEAGTIYEQYF. Here the CDR3 DNA reads TGTGCCAGCAGTGAAGAGGCGGGGACTATCTACGAGCAGTACTTC. J is TRBJ2-7 and V is TRBV6-4, with 7 bases aligning to TRBD2. The trim removed 3 bases at V and 3 bases at J, leaving 8 bases unmatched. CDR1 is MRHNA, CDR2 SNTAGT, per germline. The CDR3 runs to 15 residues.

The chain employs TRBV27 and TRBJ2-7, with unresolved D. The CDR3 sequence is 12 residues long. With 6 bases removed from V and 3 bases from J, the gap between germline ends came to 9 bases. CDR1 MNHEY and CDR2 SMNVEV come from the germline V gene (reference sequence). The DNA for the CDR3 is TGTGCCAGCAGAAACCTGTACTACGAGCAGTACTTC. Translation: CASRNLYYEQYF.

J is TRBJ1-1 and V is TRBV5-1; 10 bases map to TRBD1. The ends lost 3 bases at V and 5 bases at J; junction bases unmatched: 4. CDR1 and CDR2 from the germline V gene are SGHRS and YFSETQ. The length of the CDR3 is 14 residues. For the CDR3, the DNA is TGCGCCAGCAGCTCAGACAGGGGGCAAACTGAAGCTTTCTTT. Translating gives CASSSDRGQTEAFF. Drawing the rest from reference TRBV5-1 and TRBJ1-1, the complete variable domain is KAGVTQTPRYLIKTRGQQVTLSCSPISGHRSVSWYQQTPGQGLQFLFEYFSETQRNKGNFPGRFSGRQFSNSRSEMNVSTLELGDSALYLCASSSDRGQTEAFFGQGTRLTVV.

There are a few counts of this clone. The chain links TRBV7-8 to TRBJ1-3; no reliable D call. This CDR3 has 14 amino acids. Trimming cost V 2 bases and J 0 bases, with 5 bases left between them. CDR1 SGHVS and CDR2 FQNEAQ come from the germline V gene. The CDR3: CASSLRSSGNTIYF. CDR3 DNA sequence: TGTGCCAGCAGCTTACGCAGCTCTGGAAACACCATATATTTT.

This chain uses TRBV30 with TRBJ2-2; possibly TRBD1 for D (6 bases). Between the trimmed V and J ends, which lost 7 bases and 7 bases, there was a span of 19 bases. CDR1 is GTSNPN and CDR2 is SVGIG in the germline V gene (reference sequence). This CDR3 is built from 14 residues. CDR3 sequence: CASKQGTRIGELFF. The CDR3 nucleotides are TGTGCCTCGAAGCAGGGGACAAGGATCGGGGAGCTGTTTTTT.

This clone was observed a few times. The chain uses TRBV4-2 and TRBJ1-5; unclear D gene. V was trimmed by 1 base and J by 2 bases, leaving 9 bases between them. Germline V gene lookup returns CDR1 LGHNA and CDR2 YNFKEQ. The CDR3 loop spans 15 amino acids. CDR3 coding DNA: TGTGCCAGCAGCCAAGTCGTCAATGGCAATCAGCCCCAGCATTTT. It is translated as CASSQVVNGNQPQHF.

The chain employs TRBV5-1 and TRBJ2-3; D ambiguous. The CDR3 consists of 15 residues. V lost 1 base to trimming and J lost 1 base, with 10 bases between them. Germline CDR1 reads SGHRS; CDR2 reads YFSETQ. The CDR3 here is CASSLQRAGTDTQYF. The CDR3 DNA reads TGCGCCAGCAGCTTGCAACGGGCTGGCACAGATACGCAGTATTTT.

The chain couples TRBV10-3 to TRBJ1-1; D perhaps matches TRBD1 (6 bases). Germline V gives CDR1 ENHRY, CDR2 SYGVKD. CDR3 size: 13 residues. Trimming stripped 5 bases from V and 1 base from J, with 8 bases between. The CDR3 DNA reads TGTGCCATCAGTCGACAGGAGAACACTGAAGCTTTCTTT. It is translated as CAISRQENTEAFF.

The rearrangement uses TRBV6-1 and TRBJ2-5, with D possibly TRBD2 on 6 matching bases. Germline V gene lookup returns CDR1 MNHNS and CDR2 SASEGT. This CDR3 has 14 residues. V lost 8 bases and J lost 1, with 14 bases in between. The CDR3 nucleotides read TGTGCCAGCGGGCAGGCGGGGCCCCAAGAGACCCAGTACTTC. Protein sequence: CASGQAGPQETQYF.

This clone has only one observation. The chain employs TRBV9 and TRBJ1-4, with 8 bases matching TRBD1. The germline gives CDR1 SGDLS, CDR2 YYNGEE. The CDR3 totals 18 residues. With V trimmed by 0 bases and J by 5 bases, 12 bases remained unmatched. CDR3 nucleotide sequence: TGTGCCAGCAGCGTAGGATATTTTGGGCGACAGGGGAATGAAAAACTGTTTTTT. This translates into CASSVGYFGRQGNEKLFF.

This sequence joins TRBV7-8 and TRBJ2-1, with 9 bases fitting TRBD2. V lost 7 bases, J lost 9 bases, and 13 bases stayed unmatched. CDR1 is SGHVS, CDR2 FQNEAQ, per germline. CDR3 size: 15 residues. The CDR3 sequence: CASTPREGQFREQFF. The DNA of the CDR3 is TGTGCCAGCACGCCGCGGGAGGGCCAGTTCCGTGAGCAGTTCTTC.

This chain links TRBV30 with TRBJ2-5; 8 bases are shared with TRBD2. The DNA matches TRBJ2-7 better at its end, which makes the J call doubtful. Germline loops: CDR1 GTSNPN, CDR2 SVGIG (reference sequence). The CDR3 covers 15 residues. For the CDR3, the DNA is TGTGCCTGGAGTCCCAGAGCGGGAGCTCCCGGCGAGCAGTACTTC. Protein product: CAWSPRAGAPGEQYF.

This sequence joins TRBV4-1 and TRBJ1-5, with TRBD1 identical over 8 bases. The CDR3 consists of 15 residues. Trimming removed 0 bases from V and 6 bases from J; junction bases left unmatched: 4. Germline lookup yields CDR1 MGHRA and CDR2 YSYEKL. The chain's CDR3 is CASSQEAGGGQPQHF. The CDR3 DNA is TGCGCCAGCAGCCAAGAGGCAGGGGGCGGTCAGCCCCAGCATTTT.

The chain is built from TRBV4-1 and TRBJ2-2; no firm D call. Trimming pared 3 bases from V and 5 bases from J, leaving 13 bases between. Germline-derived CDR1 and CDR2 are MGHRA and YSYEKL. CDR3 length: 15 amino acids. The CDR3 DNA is TGCGCCAGCAGCCACGGATTATGGGGTACCGGGGAGCTGTTTTTT. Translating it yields CASSHGLWGTGELFF.

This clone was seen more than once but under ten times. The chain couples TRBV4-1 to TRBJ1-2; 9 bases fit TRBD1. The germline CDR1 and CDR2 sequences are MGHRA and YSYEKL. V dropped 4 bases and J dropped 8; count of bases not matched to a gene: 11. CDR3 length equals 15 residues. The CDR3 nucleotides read TGCGCCAGCAGCCGAACCAGGACAGGGGTAGAGGGCTACACCTTC. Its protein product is CASSRTRTGVEGYTF.

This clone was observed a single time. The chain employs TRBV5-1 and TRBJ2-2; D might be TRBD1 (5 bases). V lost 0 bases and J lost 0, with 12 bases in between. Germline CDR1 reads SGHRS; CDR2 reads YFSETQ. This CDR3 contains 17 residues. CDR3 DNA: TGCGCCAGCAGCTTGGGACAGCCACTTCCGAACACCGGGGAGCTGTTTTTT. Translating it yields CASSLGQPLPNTGELFF.

CDR3 DNA: TGCAGCGTTGTAAATAGGTTCACTGAAGCTTTCTTT. Encoded protein: CSVVNRFTEAFF. This sequence joins TRBV29-1 and TRBJ1-1; unclear D gene. V was trimmed by 4 bases and J by 4 bases, leaving 10 bases between them. The germline V gene has CDR1 SQVTM and CDR2 ANQGSEA. The CDR3 totals 12 residues.

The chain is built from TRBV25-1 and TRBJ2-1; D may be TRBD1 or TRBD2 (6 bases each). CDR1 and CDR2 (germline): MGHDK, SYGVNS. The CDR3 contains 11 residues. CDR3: CAGGHYNEQFF. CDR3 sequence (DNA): TGTGCTGGGGGGCACTACAATGAGCAGTTCTTC.

The CDR3 region has the DNA TGTGCCAGCAGTTCCATGGGACAGGGAAGGAGGAACACCGGGGAGCTGTTTTTT. Its translation is CASSSMGQGRRNTGELFF. V is TRBV25-1 and J is TRBJ2-2, with TRBD1 identical over 9 bases. J was trimmed by 1 base and V by 5 bases; bases with no gene match: 11. The CDR3 has 18 amino acids. Germline V CDR1 and CDR2: MGHDK, SYGVNS.

The CDR3 loop reads CASSLAAASEAFF. The CDR3 DNA reads TGTGCCAGCAGCTTGGCAGCCGCCAGTGAAGCTTTCTTT. V usage is TRBV5-6 and J usage is TRBJ1-1; D is uncertain. Germline CDR1 SGHDT, CDR2 YYEEEE. Deletions cut 0 bases from V and 7 bases from J, with 10 bases between. CDR3 length equals 13 residues.

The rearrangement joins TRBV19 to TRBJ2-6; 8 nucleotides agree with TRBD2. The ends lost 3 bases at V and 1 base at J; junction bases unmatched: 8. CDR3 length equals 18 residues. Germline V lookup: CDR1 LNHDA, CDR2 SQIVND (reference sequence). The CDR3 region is CASSIGRAALSGANVLTF. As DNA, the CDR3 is TGTGCCAGTAGTATCGGGAGGGCCGCCCTTTCTGGGGCCAACGTCCTGACTTTC.

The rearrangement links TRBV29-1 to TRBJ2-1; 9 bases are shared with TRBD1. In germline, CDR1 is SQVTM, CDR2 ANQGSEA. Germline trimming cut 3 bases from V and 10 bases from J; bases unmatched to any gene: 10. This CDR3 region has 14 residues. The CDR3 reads CSVDSGTGHYEQFF. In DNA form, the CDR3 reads TGCAGCGTTGATTCGGGGACAGGGCATTACGAGCAGTTCTTC.

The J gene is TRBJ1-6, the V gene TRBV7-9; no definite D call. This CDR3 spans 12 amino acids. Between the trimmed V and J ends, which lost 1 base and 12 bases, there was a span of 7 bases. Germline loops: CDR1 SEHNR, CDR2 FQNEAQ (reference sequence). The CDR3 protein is CASSLVGEPLHF. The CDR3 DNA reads TGTGCCAGCAGCTTAGTGGGAGAACCCCTCCACTTT.

CDR3 coding DNA: TGTGCCAGTAGTACAGGGGGCACCGGCTATGGCTACACCTTC. Amino acid sequence: CASSTGGTGYGYTF. This chain joins TRBV19 and TRBJ1-2; the match to TRBD1 covers 8 bases. The CDR3 runs to 14 residues. Per germline, CDR1 LNHDA and CDR2 SQIVND (reference sequence). V lost 4 bases to trimming and J lost 4 bases; unmatched junction nucleotides: 5.

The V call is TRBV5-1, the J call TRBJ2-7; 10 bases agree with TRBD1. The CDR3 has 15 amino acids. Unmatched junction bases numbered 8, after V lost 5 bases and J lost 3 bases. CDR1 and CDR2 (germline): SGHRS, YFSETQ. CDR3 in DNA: TGCGCCAGCAGGTCCGGGACAGGGGCTGGCTACGAGCAGTACTTC. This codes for CASRSGTGAGYEQYF.

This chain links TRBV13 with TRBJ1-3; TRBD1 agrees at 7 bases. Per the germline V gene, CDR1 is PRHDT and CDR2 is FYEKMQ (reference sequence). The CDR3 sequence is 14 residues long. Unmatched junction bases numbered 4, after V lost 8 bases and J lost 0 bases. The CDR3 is CASRRGLSGNTIYF. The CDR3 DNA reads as TGTGCCAGCCGTAGGGGGCTCTCTGGAAACACCATATATTTT.